This T cell receptor beta chain was captured in a study of PD-L1 blockade in urothelial cancer. Study overall: Blood drawn 3 weeks (second dose) and 6 weeks after treatment start was analyzed. Study-wide findings and caveats: In blood sampled pretreatment, TCR clonality below the median predicted better survival.

Germline loops: CDR1 LNHDA, CDR2 SQIVND (reference sequence). The CDR3 sequence is 10 residues long. Using immunoSEQ multiplex PCR, the repertoire was profiled, and TCRdb retains in-frame clones only, with some absent. The table lists about 40,000 clones, approximately 83% of them singletons, with 18% in the top ten. The study enrolled patients with locally advanced or metastatic urothelial carcinoma. Details on this clone: Its cognate antigen is unknown.

The rearrangement joins TRBV19 to TRBJ2-7; TRBD2 matches at 9 bases. This sequence originates from a man in his sixties with urothelial cancer. This specimen consisted of PBMCs, obtained around atezolizumab (anti-PD-L1) treatment. CDR3: CPDPSGAVYF. CDR3 DNA sequence: TGTCCCGACCCTAGCGGGGCAGTGTACTTC.